This TCR beta chain comes out of a study of early T cells in non-severe SARS-CoV-2 infection. Per the germline V gene, CDR1 is SGHRS and CDR2 is YFSETQ. V was pared by 0 bases and J by 0 bases, with 9 bases between. The CDR3 covers 15 residues. Unique molecular identifiers tagged individual cDNA molecules. In TCRdb, the 5' RACE reads were re-called with MiXCR into one record per CDR3 protein. This table holds roughly 70,000 distinct CDR3 sequences, about 13% found once. The specimen was whole blood. This TCR was recovered from an adult who was a healthcare worker with PCR-confirmed SARS-CoV-2 infection or an uninfected control (not recorded which). The chain recombines TRBV5-1 with TRBJ2-5; no clear D. This chain's CDR3 is CASSLVATHQETQYF. CDR3 DNA: TGCGCCAGCAGCTTGGTCGCTACCCACCAAGAGACCCAGTACTTC.